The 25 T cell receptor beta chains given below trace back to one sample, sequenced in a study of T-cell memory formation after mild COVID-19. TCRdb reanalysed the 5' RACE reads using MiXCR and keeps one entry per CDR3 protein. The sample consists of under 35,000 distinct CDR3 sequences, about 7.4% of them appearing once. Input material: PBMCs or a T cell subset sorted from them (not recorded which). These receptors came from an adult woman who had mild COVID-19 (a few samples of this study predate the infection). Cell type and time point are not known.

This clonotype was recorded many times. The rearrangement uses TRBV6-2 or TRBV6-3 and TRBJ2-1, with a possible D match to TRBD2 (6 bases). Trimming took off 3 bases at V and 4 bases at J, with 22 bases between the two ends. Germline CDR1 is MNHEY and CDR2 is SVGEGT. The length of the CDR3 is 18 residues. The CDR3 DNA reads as TGTGCCAGCAGTTATAGGTCGCGGGGACTTCTCCATTACAATGAGCAGTTCTTC. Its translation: CASSYRSRGLLHYNEQFF.

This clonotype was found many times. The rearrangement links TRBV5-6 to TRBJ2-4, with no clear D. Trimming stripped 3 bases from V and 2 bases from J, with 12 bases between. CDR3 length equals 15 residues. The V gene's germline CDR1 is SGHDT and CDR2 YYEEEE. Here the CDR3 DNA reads TGTGCCAGCAGCTCCTGGCAGAGGACCAAAAACATTCAGTACTTC. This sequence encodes CASSSWQRTKNIQYF.

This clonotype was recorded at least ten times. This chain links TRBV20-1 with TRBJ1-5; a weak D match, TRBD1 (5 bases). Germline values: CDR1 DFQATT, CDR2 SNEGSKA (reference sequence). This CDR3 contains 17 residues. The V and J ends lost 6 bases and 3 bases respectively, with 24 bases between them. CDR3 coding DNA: TGCAGTGCCCCGAGCCCATATCGGGGGGTCGACAATCAGCCCCAGCATTTT. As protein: CSAPSPYRGVDNQPQHF.

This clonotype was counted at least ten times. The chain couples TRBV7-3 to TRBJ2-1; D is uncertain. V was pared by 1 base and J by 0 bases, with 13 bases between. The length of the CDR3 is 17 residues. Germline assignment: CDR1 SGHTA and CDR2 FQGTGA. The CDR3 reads CASSLIPARSSYNEQFF. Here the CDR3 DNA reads TGTGCCAGCAGCTTAATCCCAGCGAGAAGCTCCTACAATGAGCAGTTCTTC.

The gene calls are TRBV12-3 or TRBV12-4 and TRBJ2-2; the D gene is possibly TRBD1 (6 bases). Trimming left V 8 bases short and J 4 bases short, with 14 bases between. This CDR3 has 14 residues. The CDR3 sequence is CASGMQGSTGELFF. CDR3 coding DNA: TGTGCCAGCGGAATGCAGGGGTCCACCGGGGAGCTGTTTTTT.

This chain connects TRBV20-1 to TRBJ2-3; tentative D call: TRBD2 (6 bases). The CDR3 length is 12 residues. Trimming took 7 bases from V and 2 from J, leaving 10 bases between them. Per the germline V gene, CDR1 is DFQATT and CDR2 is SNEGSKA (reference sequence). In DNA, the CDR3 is TGCAGTGTGCGGGGCCTCACAGATACGCAGTATTTT. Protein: CSVRGLTDTQYF.

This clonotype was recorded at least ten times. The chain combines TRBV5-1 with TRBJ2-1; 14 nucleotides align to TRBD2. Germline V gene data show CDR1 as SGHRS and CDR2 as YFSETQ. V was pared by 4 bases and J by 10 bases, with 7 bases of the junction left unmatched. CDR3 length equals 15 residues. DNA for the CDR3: TGCGCCAGCAGCCCCGGGACTAGCGGGAGTAACGAGCAGTTCTTC. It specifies CASSPGTSGSNEQFF.

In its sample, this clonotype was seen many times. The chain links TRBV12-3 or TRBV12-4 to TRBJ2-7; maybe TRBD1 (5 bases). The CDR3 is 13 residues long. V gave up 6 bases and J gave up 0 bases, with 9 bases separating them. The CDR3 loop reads CASSQDSSYEQYF. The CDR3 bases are TGTGCCAGCAGCCAAGACAGCTCCTACGAGCAGTACTTC.

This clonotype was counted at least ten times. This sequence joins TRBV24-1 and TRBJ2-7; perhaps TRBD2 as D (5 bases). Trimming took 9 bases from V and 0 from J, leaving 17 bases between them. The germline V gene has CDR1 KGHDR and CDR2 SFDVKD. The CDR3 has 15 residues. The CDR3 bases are TGTGCCACCCCCGGCGAGGGCCGAACCTCCTACGAGCAGTACTTC. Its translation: CATPGEGRTSYEQYF.

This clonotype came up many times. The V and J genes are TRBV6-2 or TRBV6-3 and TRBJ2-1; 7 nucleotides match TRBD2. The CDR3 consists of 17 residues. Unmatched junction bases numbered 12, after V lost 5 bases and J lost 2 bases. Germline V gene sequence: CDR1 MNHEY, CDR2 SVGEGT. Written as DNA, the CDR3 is TGTGCCAGCAGTATAAGGAGGACTAGTGTAACCTACAATGAGCAGTTCTTC. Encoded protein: CASSIRRTSVTYNEQFF.

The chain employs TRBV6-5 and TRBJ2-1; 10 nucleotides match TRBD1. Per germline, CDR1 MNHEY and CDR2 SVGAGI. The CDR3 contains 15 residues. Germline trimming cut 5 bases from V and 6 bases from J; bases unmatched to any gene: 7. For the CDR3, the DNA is TGTGCCAGCAGTCTCGACAGGGGGCTTTTCAATGAGCAGTTCTTC. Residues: CASSLDRGLFNEQFF.

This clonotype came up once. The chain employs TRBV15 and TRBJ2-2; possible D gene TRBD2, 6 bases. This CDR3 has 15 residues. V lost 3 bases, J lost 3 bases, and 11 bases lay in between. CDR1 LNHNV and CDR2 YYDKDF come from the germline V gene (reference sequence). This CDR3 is CATSSGTGDTGELFF. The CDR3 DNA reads TGTGCCACCAGCAGTGGGACGGGGGACACCGGGGAGCTGTTTTTT.

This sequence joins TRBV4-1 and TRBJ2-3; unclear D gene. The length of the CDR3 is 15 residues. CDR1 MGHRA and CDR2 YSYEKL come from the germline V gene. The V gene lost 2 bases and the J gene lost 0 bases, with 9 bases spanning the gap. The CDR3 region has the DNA TGCGCCAGCAGCCAACCTTCTTCCAGCACAGATACGCAGTATTTT. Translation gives CASSQPSSSTDTQYF.

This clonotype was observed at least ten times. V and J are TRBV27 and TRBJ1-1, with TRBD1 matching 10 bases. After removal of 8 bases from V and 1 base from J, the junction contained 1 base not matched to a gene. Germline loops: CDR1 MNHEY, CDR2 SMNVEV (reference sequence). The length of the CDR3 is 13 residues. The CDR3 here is CASWDRGNTEAFF. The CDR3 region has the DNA TGTGCCAGCTGGGACAGGGGGAACACTGAAGCTTTCTTT.

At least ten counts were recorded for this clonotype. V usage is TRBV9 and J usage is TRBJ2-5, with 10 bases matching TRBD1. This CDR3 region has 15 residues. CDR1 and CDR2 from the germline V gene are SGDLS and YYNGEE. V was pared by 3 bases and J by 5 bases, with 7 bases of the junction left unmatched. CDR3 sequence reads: CASSGQGAVRETQYF. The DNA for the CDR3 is TGTGCCAGCAGCGGACAGGGGGCGGTTCGGGAGACCCAGTACTTC.

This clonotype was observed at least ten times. This CDR3 reads CASSLWCRGHQETQYF. The DNA for the CDR3 is TGTGCCAGCAGCTTATGGTGCAGGGGCCACCAAGAGACCCAGTACTTC. The chain has TRBV7-3 and TRBJ2-5, with D possibly being TRBD1 (6 bases). Trimming took off 2 bases at V and 0 bases at J, with 13 bases between the two ends. There are 16 residues in the CDR3. Germline V gene lookup returns CDR1 SGHTA and CDR2 FQGTGA. Full variable domain (outside the CDR3, taken from reference TRBV7-3 and TRBJ2-5): GAGVSQTPSNKVTEKGKYVELRCDPISGHTALYWYRQSLGQGPEFLIYFQGTGAADDSGLPNDRFFAVRPEGSVSTLKIQRTERGDSAVYLCASSLWCRGHQETQYFGPGTRLLVL.

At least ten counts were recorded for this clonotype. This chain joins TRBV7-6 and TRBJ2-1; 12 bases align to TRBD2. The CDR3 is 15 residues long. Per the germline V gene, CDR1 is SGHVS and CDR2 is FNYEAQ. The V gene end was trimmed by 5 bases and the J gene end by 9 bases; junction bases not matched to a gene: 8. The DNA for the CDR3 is TGTGCCAGCAGCCAGCTAGCGGGGGGGCGTCCTGAGCAGTTCTTC. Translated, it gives CASSQLAGGRPEQFF.

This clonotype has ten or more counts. The CDR3 loop reads CASSPQESAKNIQYF. The CDR3 nucleotides read TGTGCCAGCTCACCACAGGAGTCGGCCAAAAACATTCAGTACTTC. The V and J genes are TRBV18 and TRBJ2-4; D unresolved. This CDR3 region has 15 residues. CDR1 and CDR2 from the germline V gene are KGHSH and LQKENI. The V gene lost 1 base and the J gene lost 1 base, with 8 bases spanning the gap.

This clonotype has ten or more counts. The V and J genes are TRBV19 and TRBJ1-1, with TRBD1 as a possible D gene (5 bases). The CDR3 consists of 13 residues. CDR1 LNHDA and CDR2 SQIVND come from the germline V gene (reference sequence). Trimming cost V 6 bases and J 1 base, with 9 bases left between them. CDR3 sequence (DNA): TGTGCCAGTAGGGCAGGGAGGAACACTGAAGCTTTCTTT. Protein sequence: CASRAGRNTEAFF.

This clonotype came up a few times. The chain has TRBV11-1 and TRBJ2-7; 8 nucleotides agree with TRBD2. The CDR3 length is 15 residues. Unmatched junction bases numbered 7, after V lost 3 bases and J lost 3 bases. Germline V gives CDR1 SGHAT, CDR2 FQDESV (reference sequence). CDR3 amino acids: CASSFKAGVIYEQYF. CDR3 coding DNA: TGTGCCAGCAGCTTCAAAGCGGGAGTTATCTACGAGCAGTACTTC.

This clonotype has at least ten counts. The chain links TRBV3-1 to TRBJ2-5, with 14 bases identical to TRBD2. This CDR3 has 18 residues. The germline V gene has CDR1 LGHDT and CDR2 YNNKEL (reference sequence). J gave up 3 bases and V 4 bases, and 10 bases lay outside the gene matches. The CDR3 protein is CASSPRLAGGPSEETQYF. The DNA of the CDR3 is TGTGCCAGCAGCCCACGACTAGCGGGAGGGCCAAGCGAAGAGACCCAGTACTTC.

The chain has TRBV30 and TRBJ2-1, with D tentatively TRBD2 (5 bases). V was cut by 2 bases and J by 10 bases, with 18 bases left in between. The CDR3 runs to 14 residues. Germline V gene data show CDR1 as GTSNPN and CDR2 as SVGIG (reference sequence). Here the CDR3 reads CAWSYTSVGDEQFF. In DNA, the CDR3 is TGTGCCTGGAGTTATACTAGTGTCGGAGACGAGCAGTTCTTC. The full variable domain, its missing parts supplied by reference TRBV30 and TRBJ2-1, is SQTIHQWPATLVQPVGSPLSLECTVEGTSNPNLYWYRQAAGRGLQLLFYSVGIGQISSEVPQNLSASRPQDRQFILSSKKLLLSDSGFYLCAWSYTSVGDEQFFGPGTRLTVL.

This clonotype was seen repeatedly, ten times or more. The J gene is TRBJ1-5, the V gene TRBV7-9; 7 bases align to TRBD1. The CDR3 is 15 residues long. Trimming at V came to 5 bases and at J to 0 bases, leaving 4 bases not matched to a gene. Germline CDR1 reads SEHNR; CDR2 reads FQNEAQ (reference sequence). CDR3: CASSITGDSNQPQHF. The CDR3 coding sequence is TGTGCCAGCAGCATAACAGGGGATAGCAATCAGCCCCAGCATTTT.

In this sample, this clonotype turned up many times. The CDR3, as DNA: TGTGCCAGCAGACAGGGGATCGGTAGCGGCTACACCTTC. Translation gives CASRQGIGSGYTF. The chain employs TRBV25-1 and TRBJ1-2, with 7 bases fitting TRBD1. Germline CDR1 and CDR2: MGHDK and SYGVNS. The CDR3 totals 13 residues. V lost 6 bases to trimming and J lost 8 bases; unmatched junction nucleotides: 9.

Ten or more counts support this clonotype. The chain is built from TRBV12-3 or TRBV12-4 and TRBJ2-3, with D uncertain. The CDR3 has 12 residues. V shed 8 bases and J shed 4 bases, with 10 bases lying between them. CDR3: CASLGSPDTQYF. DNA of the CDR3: TGTGCCAGCCTTGGTTCTCCAGATACGCAGTATTTT.